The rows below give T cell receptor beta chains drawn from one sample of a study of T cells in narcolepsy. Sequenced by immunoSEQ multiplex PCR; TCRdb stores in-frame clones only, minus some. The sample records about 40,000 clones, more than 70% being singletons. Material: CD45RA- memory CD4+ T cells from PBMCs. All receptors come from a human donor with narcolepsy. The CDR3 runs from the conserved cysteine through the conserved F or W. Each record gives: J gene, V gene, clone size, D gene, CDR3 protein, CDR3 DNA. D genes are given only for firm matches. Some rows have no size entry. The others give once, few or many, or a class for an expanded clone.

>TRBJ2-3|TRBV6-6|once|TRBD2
CASSLLAGERDTQYF
TGTGCCAGCAGTCTCCTAGCGGGAGAAAGAGATACGCAGTATTTT
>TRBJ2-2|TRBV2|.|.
CASSSMGLAGELFF
TGTGCCAGCTCGAGTATGGGCCTGGCCGGGGAGCTGTTTTTT
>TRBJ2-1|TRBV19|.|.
CASSERGQLTYNEQFF
TGTGCCAGTAGTGAAAGAGGACAGTTGACCTACAATGAGCAGTTCTTC
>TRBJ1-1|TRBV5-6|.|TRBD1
CASSTGQGARGGTEAFF
TGTGCCAGCAGCACCGGACAGGGGGCTAGAGGCGGCACTGAAGCTTTCTTT
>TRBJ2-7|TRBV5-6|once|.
CASSLSGQSYEQYF
TGTGCCAGCAGCTTATCTGGCCAGAGCTACGAGCAGTACTTC
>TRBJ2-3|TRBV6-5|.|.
CASSEWKDTQYF
TGTGCCAGCAGTGAATGGAAAGATACGCAGTATTTT
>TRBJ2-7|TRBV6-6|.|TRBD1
CASKDRGYEQYF
TGTGCCAGCAAGGACAGGGGATACGAGCAGTACTTC
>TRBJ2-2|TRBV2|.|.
CASRKDNLLPTGELFF
TGTGCCAGCAGAAAAGATAACCTTCTCCCCACCGGGGAGCTGTTTTTT
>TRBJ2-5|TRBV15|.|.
CATSRRVGETQYF
TGTGCCACCAGCCGCAGGGTTGGGGAGACCCAGTACTTC
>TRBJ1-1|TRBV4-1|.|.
CASSQVYEGTANTEAFF
TGCGCCAGCAGCCAAGTTTACGAGGGGACGGCGAACACTGAAGCTTTCTTT
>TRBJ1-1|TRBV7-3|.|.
CASSSAMNTEAFF
TGTGCCAGCAGCTCCGCGATGAACACTGAAGCTTTCTTT
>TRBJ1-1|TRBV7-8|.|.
CASSFQGQIVNTEAFF
TGTGCCAGCAGCTTCCAGGGTCAAATCGTGAACACTGAAGCTTTCTTT
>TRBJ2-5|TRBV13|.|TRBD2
CASSPEGLAGQETQYF
TGTGCCAGCAGCCCCGAGGGACTAGCGGGACAAGAGACCCAGTACTTC